This T cell receptor (beta chain) was identified in a study of cytomegalovirus exposure and HLA in healthy donors. The CDR3 runs 17 residues. With 4 bases clipped from V and 6 bases from J, the junction kept 10 bases outside the gene matches. CDR1 is MGHRA and CDR2 is YSYEKL in the germline V gene. PCR involved 60 Vbeta and 13 Jbeta primers. TCRdb's copy holds only in-frame clones and misses some; the assay was immunoSEQ multiplex PCR. The data show 200,000 or so clones, about 90% seen once. The TCR sequence derives from a girl under two years old in good health and CMV-seronegative. The chain employs TRBV4-1 and TRBJ1-6, with TRBD1 matching 9 bases. The material sequenced was PBMCs. The CDR3: CASSRRGDRAINSPLHF. The CDR3, as DNA: TGCGCCAGCAGCCGGAGGGGGGACAGGGCCATTAATTCACCCCTCCACTTT.